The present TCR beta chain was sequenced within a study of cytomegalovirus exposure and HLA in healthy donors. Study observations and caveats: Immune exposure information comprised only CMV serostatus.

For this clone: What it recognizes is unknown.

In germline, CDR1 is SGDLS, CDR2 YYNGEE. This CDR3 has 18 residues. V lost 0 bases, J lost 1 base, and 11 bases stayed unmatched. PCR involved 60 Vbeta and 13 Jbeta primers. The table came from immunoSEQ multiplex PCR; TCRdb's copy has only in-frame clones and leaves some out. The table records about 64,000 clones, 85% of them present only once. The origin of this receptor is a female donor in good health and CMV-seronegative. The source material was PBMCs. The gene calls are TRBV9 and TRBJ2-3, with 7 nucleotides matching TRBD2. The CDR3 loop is CASSVATSSGSRTDTQYF. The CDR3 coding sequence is TGTGCCAGCAGCGTAGCTACCAGTAGCGGGTCCCGCACAGATACGCAGTATTTT.